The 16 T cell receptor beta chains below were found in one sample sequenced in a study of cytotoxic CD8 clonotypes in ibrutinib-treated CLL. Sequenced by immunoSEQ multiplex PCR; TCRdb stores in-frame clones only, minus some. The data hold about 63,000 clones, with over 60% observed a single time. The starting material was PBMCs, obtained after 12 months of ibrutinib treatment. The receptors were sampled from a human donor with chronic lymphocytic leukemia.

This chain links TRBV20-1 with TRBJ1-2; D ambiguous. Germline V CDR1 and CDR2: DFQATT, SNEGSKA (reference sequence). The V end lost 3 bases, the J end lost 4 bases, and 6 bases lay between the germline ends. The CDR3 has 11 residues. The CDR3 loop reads CSASWGYGYTF. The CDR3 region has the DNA TGCAGTGCTAGTTGGGGCTATGGCTACACCTTC.

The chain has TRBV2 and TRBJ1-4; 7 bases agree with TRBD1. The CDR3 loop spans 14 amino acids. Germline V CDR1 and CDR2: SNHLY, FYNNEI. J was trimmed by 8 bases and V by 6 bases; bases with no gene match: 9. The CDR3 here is CASRKGTVLEKLFF. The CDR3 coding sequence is TGTGCCAGCAGAAAGGGGACAGTCCTGGAAAAACTGTTTTTT.

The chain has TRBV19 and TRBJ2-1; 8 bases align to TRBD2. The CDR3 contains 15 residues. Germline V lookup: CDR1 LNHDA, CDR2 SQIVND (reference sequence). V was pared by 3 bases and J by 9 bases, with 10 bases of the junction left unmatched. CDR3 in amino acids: CASSILSGGAGEQFF. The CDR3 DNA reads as TGTGCCAGTAGTATCCTCTCCGGGGGGGCAGGTGAGCAGTTCTTC.

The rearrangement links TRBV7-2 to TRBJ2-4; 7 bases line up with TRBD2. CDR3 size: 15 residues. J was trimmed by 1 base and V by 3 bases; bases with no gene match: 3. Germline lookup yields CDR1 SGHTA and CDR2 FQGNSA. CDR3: CASSFFGRAKNIQYF. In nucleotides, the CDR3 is TGTGCCAGCAGCTTCTTCGGGAGGGCCAAAAACATTCAGTACTTC.

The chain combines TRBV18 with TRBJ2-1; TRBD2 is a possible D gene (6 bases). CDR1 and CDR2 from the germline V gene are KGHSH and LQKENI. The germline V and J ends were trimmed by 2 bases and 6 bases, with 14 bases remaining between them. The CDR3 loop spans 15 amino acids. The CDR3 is CASSPKAGPFNEQFF. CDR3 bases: TGTGCCAGCTCACCAAAGGCGGGACCTTTCAATGAGCAGTTCTTC.

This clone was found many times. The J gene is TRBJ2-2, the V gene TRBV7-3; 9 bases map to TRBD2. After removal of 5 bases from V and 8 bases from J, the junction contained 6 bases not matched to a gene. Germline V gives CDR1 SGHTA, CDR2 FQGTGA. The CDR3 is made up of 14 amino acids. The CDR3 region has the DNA TGTGCCAGCAGCCTGGGACTAGCCGCGGGGGAGCTGTTTTTT. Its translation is CASSLGLAAGELFF.

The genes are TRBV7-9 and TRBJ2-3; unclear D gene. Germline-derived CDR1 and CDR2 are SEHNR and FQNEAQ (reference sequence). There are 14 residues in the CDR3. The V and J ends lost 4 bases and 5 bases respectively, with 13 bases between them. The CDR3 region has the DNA TGTGCCAGCAGCTCAGACCGTTCGGGAGATACGCAGTATTTT. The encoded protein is CASSSDRSGDTQYF.

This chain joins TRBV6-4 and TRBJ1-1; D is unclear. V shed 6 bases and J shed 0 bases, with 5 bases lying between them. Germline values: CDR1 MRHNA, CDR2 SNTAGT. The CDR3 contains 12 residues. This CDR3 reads CASRGLNTEAFF. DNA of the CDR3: TGTGCCAGCAGGGGGTTGAACACTGAAGCTTTCTTT.

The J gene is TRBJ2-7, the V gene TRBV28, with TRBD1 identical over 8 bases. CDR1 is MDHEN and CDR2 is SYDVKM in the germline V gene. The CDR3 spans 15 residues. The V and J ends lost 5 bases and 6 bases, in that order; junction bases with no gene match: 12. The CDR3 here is CASSPPGQDTSEQYF. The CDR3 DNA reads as TGTGCCAGCAGTCCTCCGGGACAGGACACCTCCGAGCAGTACTTC.

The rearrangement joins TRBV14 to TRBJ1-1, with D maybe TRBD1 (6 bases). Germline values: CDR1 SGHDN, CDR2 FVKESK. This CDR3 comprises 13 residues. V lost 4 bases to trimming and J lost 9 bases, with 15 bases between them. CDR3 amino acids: CASSPTGIPQAFF. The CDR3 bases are TGTGCCAGCAGCCCCACAGGGATTCCCCAAGCTTTCTTT.

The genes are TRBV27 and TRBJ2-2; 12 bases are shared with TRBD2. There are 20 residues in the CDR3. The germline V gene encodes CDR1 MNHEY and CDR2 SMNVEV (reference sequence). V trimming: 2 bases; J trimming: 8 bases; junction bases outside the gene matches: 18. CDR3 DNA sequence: TGTGCCAGCAGTTTAACGGCGTGGATCGGGCTAGCGGGAGGGGAGGGGGAGCTGTTTTTT. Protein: CASSLTAWIGLAGGEGELFF.

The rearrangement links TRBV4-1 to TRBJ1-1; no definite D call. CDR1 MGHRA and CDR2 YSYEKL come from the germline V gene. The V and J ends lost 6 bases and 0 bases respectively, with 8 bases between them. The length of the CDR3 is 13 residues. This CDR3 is CASSKAVNTEAFF. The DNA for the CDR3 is TGCGCCAGCAGTAAGGCGGTGAACACTGAAGCTTTCTTT.

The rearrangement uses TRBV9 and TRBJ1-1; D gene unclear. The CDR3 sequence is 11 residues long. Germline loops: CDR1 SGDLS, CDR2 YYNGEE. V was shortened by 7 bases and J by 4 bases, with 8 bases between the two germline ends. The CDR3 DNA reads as TGTGCCAGCTATGGAGCCACTGAAGCTTTCTTT. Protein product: CASYGATEAFF.

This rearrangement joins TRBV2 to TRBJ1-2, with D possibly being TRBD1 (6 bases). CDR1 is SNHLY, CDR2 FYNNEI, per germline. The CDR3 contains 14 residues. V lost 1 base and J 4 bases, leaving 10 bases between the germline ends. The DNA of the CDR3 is TGTGCCAGCAGTGAAGGGACAGCCTTCTATGGCTACACCTTC. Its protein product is CASSEGTAFYGYTF.

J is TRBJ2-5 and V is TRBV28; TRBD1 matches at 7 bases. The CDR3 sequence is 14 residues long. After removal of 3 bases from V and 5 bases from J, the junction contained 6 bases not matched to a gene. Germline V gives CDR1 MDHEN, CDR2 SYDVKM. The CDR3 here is CASSFEGARETQYF. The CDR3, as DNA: TGTGCCAGCAGTTTTGAGGGGGCGCGGGAGACCCAGTACTTC.

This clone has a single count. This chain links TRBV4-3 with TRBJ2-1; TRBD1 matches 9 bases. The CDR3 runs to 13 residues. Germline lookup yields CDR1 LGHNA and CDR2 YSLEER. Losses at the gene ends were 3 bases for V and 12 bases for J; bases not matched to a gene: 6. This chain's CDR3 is CASSQDRGLGQFF. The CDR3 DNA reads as TGCGCCAGCAGCCAGGACAGGGGTTTGGGGCAGTTCTTC.